This TCR beta chain was found in a study of OX40 agonist ivuxolimab in advanced cancers. Regarding the study in general: Ivuxolimab was a fully human IgG2 agonistic monoclonal antibody targeting the costimulatory receptor OX40 (CD134). Intravenous ivuxolimab was administered to patients every 2 weeks at six dose levels: 0.01, 0.1, 0.3, 1.5, 3 and 10 mg/kg. Of the approximately 50 dose-escalation patients, hepatocellular carcinoma was present in about 20, melanoma in roughly 15, renal cell carcinoma in 9 and head and neck cancer in 9. The dose-escalation cohort was around 84% male with a mean age of approximately 60 years, ranging from roughly 20 to 85. Prior anti-PD-1, anti-PD-L1 or anti-CTLA-4 therapy was permitted, and 40% of dose-escalation patients had received checkpoint inhibitors. Three dose-escalation patients achieved partial responses, one with hepatocellular carcinoma and two with cutaneous melanoma. The purpose of peripheral TCRbeta sequencing was to test whether ivuxolimab changed TCR sequence diversity and led to clonal T-cell expansion. The paper reports the monotherapy dose-escalation portion (N of about 52 patients) of the phase I ivuxolimab trial.

Genomic DNA was extracted from sorted cells for sequencing of the TCRbeta CDR3 region. The immunoSEQ Assay was used for sequencing of TCRbeta CDR3 regions. In TCRdb, the immuneACCESS table is reduced to in-frame sequences with V and J assigned. These tables do not hold every clone; where another copy was compared, an unresolved V gene accounts for under half, and the others remain unexplained. For this sample there are 71,000 or so clones; roughly 90% appear just once. The ten largest account for less than 2.5% of the sample. Sequences SGDLS (CDR1) and YYNGEE (CDR2) are obtained from the germline V gene. Reading from cysteine to phenylalanine, the CDR3 counts 13 amino acids. The entry retains the CDR3 DNA only, 39 bases that are in frame from base 1. Cut back by 3 bases and 0 bases, the V and J ends lie 6 bases apart. On the study overall, not on this receptor specifically: Low levels of normalized T-cell clonal expansion were also seen in some patients who did not respond. Antigen specificity was not determined for the clonally expanded peripheral T cells. At doses of 0.1 to 3.0 mg/kg, clonal expansion of both CD4+ and CD8+ blood T cells was observed from baseline to week 6. In the 0.1-3.0 mg/kg groups, partial responders were among the patients with the lowest normalized peripheral clonal expansion, particularly in CD8+ T cells. After ivuxolimab, more expanded clones were found on average in CD8+ T cells than in CD4+ T cells.

The trial excluded patients who had a history of autoimmune disease or were on systemic immunosuppression. Peripheral blood for TCR sequencing was collected from all dose cohorts at baseline, on cycle 4 day 1, and on cycle 7 day 1. The samples were drawn from a first-in-human, open-label, multicenter phase I dose-escalation trial of ivuxolimab. Adults with locally advanced or metastatic head and neck squamous cell, hepatocellular, melanoma or renal cell carcinoma were enrolled in the trial. CD4+ and CD8+ T cells were sorted separately from peripheral blood before TCR sequencing. Remarks on this clone: The antigen it recognizes is unknown. No base quality information exists; no much larger clone differs at one position.

The chain joins TRBV9 to TRBJ1-2; confidence is insufficient to name the D gene. Specimen: CD4+ or CD8+ T cells sorted from blood, collected in a trial of the OX40 agonist ivuxolimab. This TCR came from an adult with an advanced solid tumor such as melanoma, head and neck, liver or kidney cancer. The sequenced DNA is TGTGCCAGCAGCGCCCAGACTAACTATGGCTACACCTTC. This codes for CASSAQTNYGYTF.